This T cell receptor (beta chain) was retrieved from a study of vaccination effects on CD4 cells after COVID-19. The table came from immunoSEQ multiplex PCR; TCRdb's copy has only in-frame clones and leaves some out. In the table there are about 45,000 clones, about 70% of which are singletons. CDR1 and CDR2 from the germline V gene are MGHRA and YSYEKL. V shed 1 base and J 5 bases; nucleotides not matched to a gene: 5. This CDR3 region has 15 residues. As concerns this clone: As yet, its antigen is unknown.

The culture ran for roughly 10 days before CD4+ T cells were isolated. All participants had two doses of either the BNT162b2 or mRNA-1273 vaccine. The receptor comes from a human donor who received a COVID-19 vaccine. The V gene is TRBV4-1, the J gene TRBJ2-5, with 9 bases identical to TRBD2. The source was CD4+ T cells from PBMCs cultured without peptide, collected after COVID-19 vaccination. CDR3 sequence reads: CASSQVAGVGETQYF. In DNA form, the CDR3 reads TGCGCCAGCAGCCAAGTAGCGGGAGTCGGGGAGACCCAGTACTTC.